What follows are 23 T cell receptor beta chains derived from one specimen sequenced in a study of shared clonotypes between healthy human individuals. Clones were sequenced by immunoSEQ multiplex PCR, and TCRdb holds only the in-frame ones, with some missing. The sample holds roughly 2.2 million clones, 85% to 95% seen once. The specimen was naive CD4+ T cells from PBMCs. Subset defined: CD45RA+ positively selected. These receptors were taken from a man younger than 30 in good health. Some clones in this sample may be carry-over from other donors' samples.

The chain links TRBV10-3 to TRBJ2-7; 8 bases are a match to TRBD2. The germline gives CDR1 ENHRY, CDR2 SYGVKD. The V gene end was trimmed by 3 bases and the J gene end by 4 bases; junction bases not matched to a gene: 8. The CDR3 has 15 amino acids. In nucleotides, the CDR3 is TGTGCCATCAGTGACCGGACTAGCAGCCCATACGAGCAGTACTTC. As protein: CAISDRTSSPYEQYF.

V usage is TRBV5-1 and J usage is TRBJ2-5, with TRBD1 matching 7 bases. Trimming cost V 2 bases and J 5 bases; bases outside gene matches: 6. The CDR3 totals 14 residues. Per germline, CDR1 SGHRS and CDR2 YFSETQ. The CDR3 coding sequence is TGCGCCAGCAGCTTACAGGGGTTGGGCGAGACCCAGTACTTC. Its translation: CASSLQGLGETQYF.

The chain links TRBV4-1 to TRBJ2-7; D perhaps matches TRBD1 (5 bases). The CDR3 totals 16 residues. Germline loops: CDR1 MGHRA, CDR2 YSYEKL. Trimming removed 0 bases from V and 3 bases from J, with 15 bases in between. DNA of the CDR3: TGCGCCAGCAGCCAAGATAAGGGGCACATCAACTACGAGCAGTACTTC. Translated, it gives CASSQDKGHINYEQYF.

The CDR3 bases are TGTGCCAGCTCACCACTTTCCCAGGAAGAGACCCAGTACTTC. As protein: CASSPLSQEETQYF. The J gene is TRBJ2-5, the V gene TRBV18; D gene ambiguous. Trimming took off 1 base at V and 3 bases at J, with 9 bases between the two ends. Looked up from germline, CDR1 is KGHSH and CDR2 is LQKENI. This CDR3 is built from 14 residues.

The chain has TRBV7-8 and TRBJ1-2; unclear D gene. Germline CDR1 reads SGHVS; CDR2 reads FQNEAQ. CDR3 length: 15 amino acids. Between the trimmed V and J ends, which lost 1 base and 2 bases, there was a span of 11 bases. The CDR3 coding sequence is TGTGCCAGCAGCTTAGTGCGCAGTGGCAACTATGGCTACACCTTC. This codes for CASSLVRSGNYGYTF.

The chain combines TRBV5-6 with TRBJ2-5, with D possibly being TRBD2 (6 bases). Trimming pared 5 bases from V and 9 bases from J, leaving 20 bases between. The length of the CDR3 is 14 residues. Germline CDR1 SGHDT, CDR2 YYEEEE. Here the CDR3 reads CASSRDSGSSAQYF. For the CDR3, the DNA is TGTGCCAGCAGTCGGGACTCCGGGAGCTCGGCCCAGTACTTC. Combining the CDR3 with reference TRBV5-6 and TRBJ2-5 gives the whole variable domain DAGVTQSPTHLIKTRGQQVTLRCSPKSGHDTVSWYQQALGQGPQFIFQYYEEEERQRGNFPDRFSGHQFPNYSSELNVNALLLGDSALYLCASSRDSGSSAQYFGPGTRLLVL.

The V call is TRBV5-1, the J call TRBJ1-5; D remains ambiguous. Germline-derived CDR1 and CDR2 are SGHRS and YFSETQ. V was clipped by 0 bases and J by 6 bases, with 7 bases between them. This CDR3 has 13 amino acids. Written as DNA, the CDR3 is TGCGCCAGCAGCTTGGGACCCCGTCAGCCCCAGCATTTT. Translating gives CASSLGPRQPQHF.

The chain links TRBV27 to TRBJ1-4; the D is unclear. V was clipped by 3 bases and J by 0 bases, with 5 bases between them. The germline gives CDR1 MNHEY, CDR2 SMNVEV (reference sequence). This CDR3 is built from 14 residues. The CDR3 DNA reads as TGTGCCAGCAGTTTCGATCCAACTAATGAAAAACTGTTTTTT. Translating gives CASSFDPTNEKLFF.

This chain links TRBV19 with TRBJ1-5, with TRBD1 as a possible D gene (5 bases). The germline CDR1 and CDR2 sequences are LNHDA and SQIVND (reference sequence). The CDR3 extends over 16 amino acids. Trimming removed 1 base from V and 1 base from J, with 11 bases in between. The CDR3 spells CASSIVEGTSNQPQHF. The CDR3 coding sequence is TGTGCCAGTAGTATAGTGGAGGGGACGAGCAATCAGCCCCAGCATTTT.

This chain connects TRBV11-2 to TRBJ2-1; 12 nucleotides align to TRBD2. Trimming cost V 4 bases and J 2 bases; bases outside gene matches: 3. This CDR3 region has 16 residues. Germline V gives CDR1 SGHAT, CDR2 FQNNGV. CDR3 loop: CASSSSSGRAYNEQFF. The DNA of the CDR3 is TGTGCCAGCAGCTCCTCTAGCGGGAGGGCCTACAATGAGCAGTTCTTC.

This chain connects TRBV7-2 to TRBJ1-1; no clear D. V shed 5 bases and J shed 8 bases, with 12 bases lying between them. This CDR3 region has 12 residues. CDR1 and CDR2 from the germline V gene are SGHTA and FQGNSA. The CDR3 nucleotides read TGTGCCAGCAGCGCCATCAGGAGAGAAGCTTTCTTT. It specifies CASSAIRREAFF.

This rearrangement joins TRBV7-2 to TRBJ2-7; 13 nucleotides agree with TRBD2. Per germline, CDR1 SGHTA and CDR2 FQGNSA. CDR3 length: 15 residues. Trimming took 6 bases from V and 9 from J; bases not matched to a gene: 11. The CDR3 is CASSQPGTSGNRQYF. CDR3 coding DNA: TGTGCCAGCAGTCAACCCGGGACTAGCGGGAATAGGCAGTACTTC.

The chain carries TRBV6-1 and TRBJ1-1; the D is unclear. Trimming took 1 base from V and 5 from J, leaving 5 bases between them. CDR3 length equals 12 residues. Per germline, CDR1 MNHNS and CDR2 SASEGT. DNA of the CDR3: TGTGCCAGCAGTGAAGGGGTAACTGAAGCTTTCTTT. The encoded protein is CASSEGVTEAFF.

This chain links TRBV18 with TRBJ2-7, with TRBD1 matching over 11 bases. The CDR3 sequence is 16 residues long. CDR1 is KGHSH and CDR2 is LQKENI in the germline V gene. Germline trimming cut 3 bases from V and 4 bases from J; bases unmatched to any gene: 8. In DNA, the CDR3 is TGTGCCAGCTCACCCAAAAAGGGACAGGGGGTGTACGAGCAGTACTTC. Encoded protein: CASSPKKGQGVYEQYF.

The V call is TRBV5-1, the J call TRBJ2-2; 11 bases align to TRBD1. The ends lost 4 bases at V and 5 bases at J; junction bases unmatched: 4. This CDR3 has 15 amino acids. The germline V gene has CDR1 SGHRS and CDR2 YFSETQ. CDR3 sequence (DNA): TGCGCCAGCAGCGAGGACAGGGGGCGAACCGGGGAGCTGTTTTTT. This codes for CASSEDRGRTGELFF.

This chain uses TRBV2 with TRBJ2-1; the D is unclear. The CDR3 extends over 11 amino acids. CDR1 and CDR2 (germline): SNHLY, FYNNEI. V was shortened by 6 bases and J by 13 bases, with 13 bases between the two germline ends. CDR3 residues: CASSAAPGQFF. CDR3 in DNA: TGTGCCAGCAGCGCAGCTCCAGGTCAGTTCTTC.

The chain couples TRBV29-1 to TRBJ2-3; 11 bases line up with TRBD1. Germline V gives CDR1 SQVTM, CDR2 ANQGSEA. The J segment lost 4 bases and the V segment lost 0 bases, leaving 9 bases of the junction unmatched. The length of the CDR3 is 17 residues. CDR3 in DNA: TGCAGCGTTGAAGATCTTTGGGACAGGGGGGTGTCAGATACGCAGTATTTT. Residues: CSVEDLWDRGVSDTQYF.

This chain connects TRBV15 to TRBJ2-7; D remains ambiguous. The CDR3 is 13 amino acids. Between the trimmed V and J ends, which lost 8 bases and 3 bases, there was a span of 14 bases. Looked up from germline, CDR1 is LNHNV and CDR2 is YYDKDF (reference sequence). In nucleotides, the CDR3 is TGTGCCACCTCTCGGTTTGGCAGCTACGAGCAGTACTTC. Its protein is CATSRFGSYEQYF.

With regard to this clone: Distinct nucleotide sequences in the sample also encode this CDR3. The chain couples TRBV19 to TRBJ1-1, with D possibly TRBD1 on 6 matching bases. Germline V gene data show CDR1 as LNHDA and CDR2 as SQIVND (reference sequence). The V gene lost 4 bases and the J gene lost 4 bases, with 7 bases spanning the gap. This CDR3 comprises 12 residues. The CDR3 DNA is TGTGCCAGTAGTAAGGGGGGCACTGAAGCTTTCTTT. It codes for CASSKGGTEAFF.

The chain couples TRBV28 to TRBJ2-1; D is uncertain. CDR1 is MDHEN and CDR2 is SYDVKM in the germline V gene. CDR3 length: 12 amino acids. Trimming stripped 2 bases from V and 10 bases from J, with 9 bases between. CDR3 coding DNA: TGTGCCAGCAGTTTAAAGGGCAGGGAGCAGTTCTTC. It encodes CASSLKGREQFF. Filled out from reference TRBV28 and TRBJ2-1, the complete variable domain reads DVKVTQSSRYLVKRTGEKVFLECVQDMDHENMFWYRQDPGLGLRLIYFSYDVKMKEKGDIPEGYSVSREKKERFSLILESASTNQTSMYLCASSLKGREQFFGPGTRLTVL.

The J gene is TRBJ2-7, the V gene TRBV9; 9 positions match TRBD1. From germline, CDR1 is SGDLS and CDR2 YYNGEE. V lost 3 bases, J lost 10 bases, and 17 bases stayed unmatched. The CDR3 contains 16 residues. CDR3 sequence (DNA): TGTGCCAGCAGCGACCCTGGCGGACAGGGGAGGGGCACACAGTACTTC. It yields the protein CASSDPGGQGRGTQYF.

The rearrangement joins TRBV15 to TRBJ2-1; 8 nucleotides line up with TRBD2. CDR3 size: 13 residues. Unmatched junction bases numbered 4, after V lost 4 bases and J lost 8 bases. Germline CDR1 reads LNHNV; CDR2 reads YYDKDF (reference sequence). CDR3 residues: CATSKRERDEQFF. The CDR3 DNA follows: TGTGCCACCAGCAAGCGGGAGAGGGATGAGCAGTTCTTC.

The CDR3 DNA reads as TGTGCCAGCAGCCCCCGGACAGTTTCCGTGAACACTGAAGCTTTCTTT. Residues: CASSPRTVSVNTEAFF. V is TRBV7-2 and J is TRBJ1-1; D may be TRBD1 (6 bases). The CDR3 covers 16 residues. The V gene's germline CDR1 is SGHTA and CDR2 FQGNSA. With 5 bases removed from V and 0 bases from J, the gap between germline ends came to 16 bases.